The 24 T cell receptor beta chains in this list originate from one sample, sequenced in a study of cytomegalovirus exposure and HLA in healthy donors. The study ran its PCR with 60 Vbeta and 13 Jbeta primers. Sequenced by immunoSEQ multiplex PCR; TCRdb stores in-frame clones only, minus some. The sample consists of over 130,000 clones, over 75% of them appearing once. The sample consisted of PBMCs. The receptor set was obtained from a male donor in good health and CMV-seronegative.

The chain is built from TRBV4-3 and TRBJ2-1, with 7 bases identical to TRBD2. The V and J ends lost 3 bases and 3 bases, in that order; junction bases with no gene match: 8. CDR1 LGHNA and CDR2 YSLEER come from the germline V gene. CDR3 length: 16 residues. The DNA of the CDR3 is TGCGCCAGCAGCCAGACTAGCTTAACGTTCTACAATGAGCAGTTCTTC. Translating gives CASSQTSLTFYNEQFF.

The chain employs TRBV4-1 and TRBJ2-3; a weak D match, TRBD2 (6 bases). Trimming removed 5 bases at V and 2 bases at J, with 17 bases between. CDR3 length: 16 residues. Germline assignment: CDR1 MGHRA and CDR2 YSYEKL. CDR3 in DNA: TGCGCCAGCAGCGTCGACCCGGGACTCATCACAGATACGCAGTATTTT. Protein product: CASSVDPGLITDTQYF.

The chain carries TRBV2 and TRBJ2-3; 7 bases line up with TRBD2. CDR1 and CDR2 from the germline V gene are SNHLY and FYNNEI. V shed 0 bases, J shed 1 base, and the junction held 7 bases outside the gene matches. The CDR3 contains 17 residues. CDR3 nucleotide sequence: TGTGCCAGCAGTGAAGCGCTTAGGCTAGCGGGCACAGATACGCAGTATTTT. This gives the protein CASSEALRLAGTDTQYF.

This chain uses TRBV5-4 with TRBJ2-5; D gene uncertain. The V end was cut by 0 bases, the J end by 3 bases, with 15 bases between. The germline V gene encodes CDR1 SGHNT and CDR2 YYREEE (reference sequence). This CDR3 comprises 16 residues. The CDR3 nucleotides read TGTGCCAGCAGCTTGGTCCTCGGTCTAGTGGAAGAGACCCAGTACTTC. It yields the protein CASSLVLGLVEETQYF.

This chain joins TRBV5-4 and TRBJ1-6; 7 nucleotides match TRBD1. The CDR3 contains 15 residues. Germline assignment: CDR1 SGHNT and CDR2 YYREEE (reference sequence). V gave up 0 bases and J gave up 5 bases; unmatched junction bases: 2. Here the CDR3 reads CASSLGGQHNSPLHF. CDR3 nucleotide sequence: TGTGCCAGCAGCTTGGGGGGACAGCATAATTCACCCCTCCACTTT.

The chain combines TRBV27 with TRBJ2-7; 13 bases map to TRBD2. The V segment lost 4 bases and the J segment 1 base; nucleotides outside the gene matches: 1. Per the germline V gene, CDR1 is MNHEY and CDR2 is SMNVEV (reference sequence). The CDR3 totals 15 residues. The CDR3 is CASSWTSGSSYEQYF. The CDR3 nucleotides read TGTGCCAGCAGTTGGACTAGCGGGAGTTCCTACGAGCAGTACTTC.

The chain is built from TRBV27 and TRBJ1-2, with TRBD1 identical over 9 bases. This CDR3 has 14 amino acids. With 5 bases clipped from V and 8 bases from J, the junction kept 9 bases outside the gene matches. In germline, CDR1 is MNHEY, CDR2 SMNVEV (reference sequence). The CDR3 DNA is TGTGCCAGCAGTCCCGGGACAGGGAAGAGCGGCTACACCTTC. It specifies CASSPGTGKSGYTF.

The chain is built from TRBV5-4 and TRBJ2-7, with 10 bases aligning to TRBD1. This CDR3 contains 16 residues. Losses at the gene ends were 3 bases for V and 6 bases for J; bases not matched to a gene: 12. Germline assignment: CDR1 SGHNT and CDR2 YYREEE (reference sequence). The CDR3 protein is CASSYPTGGSRGEQYF. The CDR3 DNA follows: TGTGCCAGCAGCTACCCGACAGGGGGCTCCAGGGGCGAGCAGTACTTC. Filled out from reference TRBV5-4 and TRBJ2-7, the complete variable domain reads ETGVTQSPTHLIKTRGQQVTLRCSSQSGHNTVSWYQQALGQGPQFIFQYYREEENGRGNFPPRFSGLQFPNYSSELNVNALELDDSALYLCASSYPTGGSRGEQYFGPGTRLTVT.

The chain recombines TRBV6-5 with TRBJ2-1, with D uncertain. V was pared by 3 bases and J by 2 bases, with 11 bases between. The CDR3 consists of 15 residues. In germline, CDR1 is MNHEY, CDR2 SVGAGI. Written as DNA, the CDR3 is TGTGCCAGCAGTTATAAAGGCGACACCTACAATGAGCAGTTCTTC. The encoded protein is CASSYKGDTYNEQFF.

The table lists this clone with a count of one. This sequence joins TRBV27 and TRBJ2-5; perhaps TRBD1 as D (5 bases). Per the germline V gene, CDR1 is MNHEY and CDR2 is SMNVEV (reference sequence). Trimming pared 2 bases from V and 1 base from J, leaving 11 bases between. This CDR3 contains 15 residues. The CDR3 sequence: CASSLTDSPQETQYF. In DNA form, the CDR3 reads TGTGCCAGCAGTTTAACAGACAGTCCCCAAGAGACCCAGTACTTC.

This chain links TRBV18 with TRBJ1-1; D unclear. The V gene lost 3 bases and the J gene lost 0 bases, with 8 bases spanning the gap. There are 14 residues in the CDR3. In germline, CDR1 is KGHSH, CDR2 LQKENI. The CDR3 reads CASSPDMVNTEAFF. CDR3 sequence (DNA): TGTGCCAGCTCACCCGACATGGTGAACACTGAAGCTTTCTTT.

Here the CDR3 reads CASSLGPGTNTEAFF. The CDR3 DNA is TGCGCCAGCAGCTTGGGTCCAGGAACCAACACTGAAGCTTTCTTT. J is TRBJ1-1 and V is TRBV5-1; no clear D gene. Germline V lookup: CDR1 SGHRS, CDR2 YFSETQ. V shed 0 bases and J shed 2 bases, with 11 bases lying between them. There are 15 residues in the CDR3.

This clone was detected a few times. The chain uses TRBV4-1 and TRBJ2-7; TRBD2 might be the D (6 bases). Germline V CDR1 and CDR2: MGHRA, YSYEKL. The CDR3 consists of 15 residues. The V end was cut by 4 bases, the J end by 4 bases, with 17 bases between. CDR3 sequence (DNA): TGCGCCAGCAGCCTAATCTTCGGGAGCAGGTACGAGCAGTACTTC. As protein: CASSLIFGSRYEQYF.

The chain is built from TRBV5-1 and TRBJ2-1; 10 bases agree with TRBD2. The CDR3 has 21 amino acids. V shed 4 bases and J 0 bases; nucleotides not matched to a gene: 19. Germline V gene lookup returns CDR1 SGHRS and CDR2 YFSETQ. CDR3 nucleotides: TGCGCCAGCAGCCCTAATCTAGCGGGAGCTACACTCTCAAACTCCTACAATGAGCAGTTCTTC. Translating it yields CASSPNLAGATLSNSYNEQFF.

The chain combines TRBV9 with TRBJ2-5; TRBD2 matches 8 bases. This CDR3 has 16 residues. Looked up from germline, CDR1 is SGDLS and CDR2 is YYNGEE. J was trimmed by 1 base and V by 4 bases; bases with no gene match: 9. The chain's CDR3 is CASSKGGREAQETQYF. CDR3 DNA: TGTGCCAGCAGCAAGGGCGGGCGGGAGGCCCAAGAGACCCAGTACTTC. Using reference TRBV9 and TRBJ2-5 for the parts outside the CDR3, the full variable domain is DSGVTQTPKHLITATGQRVTLRCSPRSGDLSVYWYQQSLDQGLQFLIQYYNGEERAKGNILERFSAQQFPDLHSELNLSSLELGDSALYFCASSKGGREAQETQYFGPGTRLLVL.

This chain links TRBV6-5 with TRBJ2-1, with D possibly being TRBD2 (5 bases). The germline CDR1 and CDR2 sequences are MNHEY and SVGAGI. The V end was cut by 8 bases, the J end by 9 bases, with 23 bases between. This CDR3 is 15 amino acids long. The CDR3 loop reads CASGAFLGEKGEQFF. The DNA of the CDR3 is TGTGCCAGCGGAGCTTTTCTGGGAGAGAAGGGTGAGCAGTTCTTC.

The chain couples TRBV18 to TRBJ2-5, with D maybe TRBD2 (6 bases). Germline CDR1 is KGHSH and CDR2 is LQKENI. CDR3 size: 14 residues. Trimming removed 2 bases from V and 2 bases from J, with 9 bases in between. The CDR3 reads CASSPAGTQETQYF. In DNA, the CDR3 is TGTGCCAGCTCACCAGCCGGGACTCAAGAGACCCAGTACTTC.

The table lists this clone with a count of one. The chain couples TRBV9 to TRBJ2-3; 7 bases are shared with TRBD2. There are 16 residues in the CDR3. Germline V CDR1 and CDR2: SGDLS, YYNGEE. V lost 0 bases and J lost 4; bases outside the gene matches: 8. CDR3 nucleotide sequence: TGTGCCAGCAGCGTAGACTTTCAGGGAGGGGCAGATACGCAGTATTTT. Its protein is CASSVDFQGGADTQYF.

The chain links TRBV27 to TRBJ2-1; TRBD2 aligns across 13 bases. Per germline, CDR1 MNHEY and CDR2 SMNVEV (reference sequence). Unmatched junction bases numbered 9, after V lost 2 bases and J lost 8 bases. The CDR3 totals 17 residues. DNA for the CDR3: TGTGCCAGCAGTTTACCTCCGGGACTAGCGGGACTTGATGAGCAGTTCTTC. Translated: CASSLPPGLAGLDEQFF.

This chain uses TRBV12-5 with TRBJ2-7, with 8 nucleotides matching TRBD1. The CDR3 length is 15 residues. Germline V lookup: CDR1 LGHNT, CDR2 FRNRAP. J was trimmed by 3 bases and V by 5 bases; bases with no gene match: 9. The CDR3 DNA sequence: TGTGCTAGTGGTCAGACCGGGACAGGAGGCTACGAGCAGTACTTC. Encoded protein: CASGQTGTGGYEQYF.

Regarding this clone: An end of the junction does not agree with germline; a read error may underlie this. The chain uses TRBV6-1 and TRBJ1-1; TRBD1 is a possible D gene (5 bases). The CDR3 extends over 14 amino acids. From germline, CDR1 is MNHNS and CDR2 SASEGT. The DNA for the CDR3 is TGTACCAGCAGTGAAGGACACCCGAACACTGAAGCTTTCTTT. Protein sequence: CTSSEGHPNTEAFF.

The gene calls are TRBV27 and TRBJ1-4; weak D call: TRBD1 (5 bases). The length of the CDR3 is 14 residues. Germline V gene sequence: CDR1 MNHEY, CDR2 SMNVEV (reference sequence). V gave up 5 bases and J gave up 0 bases, with 7 bases separating them. This chain's CDR3 is CASSRGSTNEKLFF. Written as DNA, the CDR3 is TGTGCCAGCAGTAGGGGATCAACTAATGAAAAACTGTTTTTT.

This chain links TRBV15 with TRBJ2-5, with D possibly TRBD2 on 5 matching bases. Trimming stripped 0 bases from V and 5 bases from J, with 13 bases between. The CDR3 is 15 residues long. The germline CDR1 and CDR2 sequences are LNHNV and YYDKDF (reference sequence). In nucleotides, the CDR3 is TGTGCCACCAGCAGAGATCCCCTAGCCCAGGAGACCCAGTACTTC. Translated: CATSRDPLAQETQYF.

The table lists this clone with a few counts. The chain uses TRBV9 and TRBJ1-2; 7 nucleotides agree with TRBD1. The CDR3 consists of 16 residues. Per germline, CDR1 SGDLS and CDR2 YYNGEE. The junction had 6 bases not matched to a gene; V was cut back by 0 bases and J by 1 base. For the CDR3, the DNA is TGTGCCAGCAGCGTAGGCCTCAGGGACAGTAACTATGGCTACACCTTC. It yields the protein CASSVGLRDSNYGYTF. Full variable domain (outside the CDR3, taken from reference TRBV9 and TRBJ1-2): DSGVTQTPKHLITATGQRVTLRCSPRSGDLSVYWYQQSLDQGLQFLIQYYNGEERAKGNILERFSAQQFPDLHSELNLSSLELGDSALYFCASSVGLRDSNYGYTFGSGTRLTVV.